Reported below is one TCR beta chain. TCRdb's copy holds only in-frame clones and misses some; the assay was immunoSEQ multiplex PCR. The sample lists tens of thousands of clones, approximately 92% seen once, with roughly 0.5% in the top ten. These data are taken from a study of OX40 agonist ivuxolimab in advanced cancers. V lost 0 bases, J lost 3 bases, and 11 bases stayed unmatched. The CDR3 is 19 residues long. Germline assignment: CDR1 MNHEY and CDR2 SMNVEV (reference sequence). The J gene is TRBJ2-3, the V gene TRBV27; 11 nucleotides agree with TRBD2. The sequence was collected from an adult with an advanced solid tumor such as melanoma, head and neck, liver or kidney cancer. This specimen consisted of CD4+ or CD8+ T cells sorted from blood, obtained in a trial of the OX40 agonist ivuxolimab. CDR3 residues: CASSLSILGLAVRTDTQYF. CDR3 nucleotides: TGTGCCAGCAGTTTATCGATCCTGGGACTAGCGGTTCGAACAGATACGCAGTATTTT.